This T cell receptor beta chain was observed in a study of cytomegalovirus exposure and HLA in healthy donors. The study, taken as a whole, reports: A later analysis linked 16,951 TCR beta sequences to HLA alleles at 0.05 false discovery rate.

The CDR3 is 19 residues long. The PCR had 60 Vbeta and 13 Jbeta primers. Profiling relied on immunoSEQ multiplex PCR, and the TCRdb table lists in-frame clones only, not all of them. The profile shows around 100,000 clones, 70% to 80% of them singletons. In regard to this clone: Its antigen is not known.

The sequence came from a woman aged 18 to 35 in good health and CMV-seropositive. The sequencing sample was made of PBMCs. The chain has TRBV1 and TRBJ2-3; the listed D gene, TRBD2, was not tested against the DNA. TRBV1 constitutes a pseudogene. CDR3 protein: CTSSQEGRRLAGGSDTQYF. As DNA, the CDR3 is TGCACCAGCAGCCAAGAAGGGAGAAGACTAGCGGGAGGTTCTGATACGCAGTATTTT.